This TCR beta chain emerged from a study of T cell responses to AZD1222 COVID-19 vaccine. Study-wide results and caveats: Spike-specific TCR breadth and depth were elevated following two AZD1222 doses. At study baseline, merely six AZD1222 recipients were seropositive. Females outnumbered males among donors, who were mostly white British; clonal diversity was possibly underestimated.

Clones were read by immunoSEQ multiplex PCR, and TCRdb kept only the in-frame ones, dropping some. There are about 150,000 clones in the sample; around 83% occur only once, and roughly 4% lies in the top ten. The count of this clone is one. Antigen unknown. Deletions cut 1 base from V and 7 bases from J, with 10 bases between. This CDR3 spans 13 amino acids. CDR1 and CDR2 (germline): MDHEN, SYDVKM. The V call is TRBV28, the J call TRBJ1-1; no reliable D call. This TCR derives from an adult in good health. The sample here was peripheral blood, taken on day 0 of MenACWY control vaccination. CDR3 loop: CASSLSIRNEAFF. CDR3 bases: TGTGCCAGCAGTTTATCTATTCGGAATGAAGCTTTCTTT.